Sequencing of this TCR beta chain was carried out in a study of vaccination and CD4 T cells after COVID-19. For the study at large: Median time from second vaccine dose to sampling was roughly 76 days (14 to 241).

Cultured CD4+ T cell DNA underwent sequencing with the Oncomine TCR Beta short-read assay. TCRdb itself ran the PCR reads through MiXCR, one entry per CDR3 protein. The data contain tens of thousands of distinct CDR3 sequences, 30% to 35% of them seen just once; the ten biggest clones take up 8.6%. To note about this clonotype: Antigen unknown.

Sample time point: late sampling 161 to 241 days after vaccination in a few convalescent patients. Documented treatment: approximately 9-day PBMC culture with coronavirus spike peptide pools or control peptides (ViraFEST assay). With fresh IL-2 medium, half the medium was replaced on days 3 and 7. Study-wide points: Rising from about 20 to 38, the median of SARS-CoV-2-reactive clonotypes did not change significantly.

This sequence was found in a human donor who had recovered from COVID-19. The sequenced sample was CD4+ T cells from blood, cultured in vitro, obtained about 7 months after SARS-CoV-2 vaccination.

The DNA of the CDR3 is TGTGCCAGCAGCTTAAATCAGGGGTTTGAAGCTTTCTTT. It yields the protein CASSLNQGFEAFF. The rearrangement links TRBV7-3 to TRBJ1-1; possible D gene TRBD1, 6 bases. V dropped 1 base and J dropped 7 bases, with 10 bases sitting between them. Per the germline V gene, CDR1 is SGHTA and CDR2 is FQGTGA. The CDR3 has 13 residues.